This record looks at one T cell receptor (beta chain) sequence and its context. These data come from a study of human T cells and chemical hapten exposure. CDR3 length: 15 residues. Germline CDR1 and CDR2: SGDLS and YYNGEE. The V end was cut by 0 bases, the J end by 5 bases, with 14 bases between. Sample time point: patch test 1, 2 weeks after DPC sensitization. Stated treatment: therapeutic diphenylcyclopropenone sensitization with weekly scalp DPC. From the RACE reads, TCRdb called clonotypes with MiXCR, one entry per CDR3 protein. The profile covers around 120,000 distinct CDR3 sequences, with about 12% appearing a single time and roughly 1.3% taken by the ten largest.

Sample: whole blood, taken in connection with sensitization to the hapten diphenylcyclopropenone (DPC). This TCR was recovered from a woman aged 45-65 years with alopecia areata. Some clones in this sample may be carry-over from other donors' samples. The chain uses TRBV9 and TRBJ1-1; no clear D gene. The CDR3 loop reads CASSVGGSSGTEAFF. CDR3 nucleotides: TGTGCCAGCAGCGTAGGTGGGTCTTCGGGTACTGAAGCTTTCTTT.